The 25 T cell receptor beta chains below come from one sample, sequenced in a study of CD8 T cells in Susac syndrome. With random hexamers, reverse transcription was performed on about 0.45 to 1 ug of RNA. MiXCR, run by TCRdb on the immunoSEQ multiplex PCR reads, gives a single entry per CDR3 protein. In the table there are 150,000 to 200,000 distinct CDR3 sequences, 90% to 95% of which are singletons. Sequenced sample: CD4+ T cells from PBMCs. These receptor sequences come from a human donor in good health.

The chain links TRBV20-1 to TRBJ1-6; 7 bases are shared with TRBD1. Germline CDR1 is DFQATT and CDR2 is SNEGSKA (reference sequence). Losses at the gene ends were 4 bases for V and 5 bases for J; bases not matched to a gene: 5. The CDR3 consists of 14 residues. The CDR3 protein is CSATNDRDNSPLHF. The CDR3 DNA reads TGCAGTGCTACCAACGACAGGGATAATTCACCCCTCCACTTT.

The V and J genes are TRBV12-3 or TRBV12-4 and TRBJ1-5, with D possibly being TRBD1 (5 bases). The CDR3 contains 15 residues. V was trimmed by 4 bases and J by 0 bases, leaving 10 bases between them. The CDR3: CASSSGGSSNQPQHF. Written as DNA, the CDR3 is TGTGCCAGCAGTTCTGGGGGAAGTAGCAATCAGCCCCAGCATTTT.

This clonotype was detected only once. The rearrangement uses TRBV4-3 and TRBJ2-3; D gene uncertain. Germline V gene data show CDR1 as LGHNA and CDR2 as YSLEER. This CDR3 contains 14 residues. V gave up 3 bases and J gave up 4 bases, with 11 bases separating them. The CDR3 here is CASSHGLAADTQYF. CDR3 nucleotide sequence: TGCGCCAGCAGCCACGGGCTGGCAGCAGATACGCAGTATTTT.

This chain uses TRBV15 with TRBJ1-2; possible D gene TRBD1, 5 bases. V gave up 0 bases and J gave up 4 bases, with 6 bases separating them. In germline, CDR1 is LNHNV, CDR2 YYDKDF (reference sequence). The CDR3 length is 13 residues. For the CDR3, the DNA is TGTGCCACCAGCAGAGATGGGGCCTATGGCTACACCTTC. Translation gives CATSRDGAYGYTF.

The chain employs TRBV9 and TRBJ2-5; no reliable D call. V was trimmed by 0 bases and J by 1 base, leaving 4 bases between them. Germline V lookup: CDR1 SGDLS, CDR2 YYNGEE. This CDR3 has 13 residues. In DNA, the CDR3 is TGTGCCAGCAGCGTAGCGTCCCAAGAGACCCAGTACTTC. It codes for CASSVASQETQYF.

V gene TRBV27 combines with J gene TRBJ2-3; 7 bases line up with TRBD1. J gave up 12 bases and V 8 bases, and 8 bases lay outside the gene matches. Germline CDR1 and CDR2: MNHEY and SMNVEV (reference sequence). CDR3 length: 11 amino acids. The DNA of the CDR3 is TGTGCCAGCGGCTACGACAGGGAACAGTATTTT. It codes for CASGYDREQYF.

The rearrangement joins TRBV28 to TRBJ2-4; the D is unclear. Trimming pared 5 bases from V and 5 bases from J, leaving 7 bases between. Germline assignment: CDR1 MDHEN and CDR2 SYDVKM. The CDR3 is 12 amino acids. CDR3 sequence reads: CASSETQNIQYF. CDR3 nucleotide sequence: TGTGCCAGCAGTGAGACACAAAACATTCAGTACTTC.

The V and J genes are TRBV24-1 and TRBJ1-2, with 9 bases that match TRBD1. The V gene's germline CDR1 is KGHDR and CDR2 SFDVKD. The length of the CDR3 is 17 residues. Trimming cost V 2 bases and J 8 bases; bases outside gene matches: 14. CDR3 bases: TGTGCCACCAGTGATTGGGGAACAGGGGGCAGCCATAGGGGCTACACCTTC. It encodes CATSDWGTGGSHRGYTF.

In this sample, this clonotype turned up once. The chain joins TRBV5-6 to TRBJ1-5; the match to TRBD1 covers 9 bases. The germline gives CDR1 SGHDT, CDR2 YYEEEE. After removal of 4 bases from V and 10 bases from J, the junction contained 12 bases not matched to a gene. This CDR3 spans 15 amino acids. CDR3 loop: CASSPGQGSRGPQHF. The CDR3 nucleotides read TGTGCCAGCAGCCCTGGACAGGGGTCACGGGGACCCCAGCATTTT.

This clonotype has only one observation. The rearrangement links TRBV28 to TRBJ2-7; D might be TRBD1 (5 bases). The length of the CDR3 is 19 residues. V lost 5 bases and J lost 2, with 28 bases in between. Looked up from germline, CDR1 is MDHEN and CDR2 is SYDVKM. CDR3 DNA: TGTGCCAGCAGTACCTTGGGGTTCCCAGGGCAAAGGACAACCTACGAGCAGTACTTC. It codes for CASSTLGFPGQRTTYEQYF. The complete variable domain, with remaining parts taken from reference TRBV28 and TRBJ2-7, reads DVKVTQSSRYLVKRTGEKVFLECVQDMDHENMFWYRQDPGLGLRLIYFSYDVKMKEKGDIPEGYSVSREKKERFSLILESASTNQTSMYLCASSTLGFPGQRTTYEQYFGPGTRLTVT.

The chain combines TRBV2 with TRBJ2-7; 10 nucleotides match TRBD1. Losses at the gene ends were 8 bases for V and 2 bases for J; bases not matched to a gene: 3. The CDR3 extends over 13 amino acids. Per the germline V gene, CDR1 is SNHLY and CDR2 is FYNNEI. CDR3: CASGTGETYEQYF. CDR3 coding DNA: TGTGCCAGCGGGACAGGGGAAACCTACGAGCAGTACTTC.

The chain uses TRBV29-1 and TRBJ2-5; TRBD1 is a possible D gene (6 bases). Germline V CDR1 and CDR2: SQVTM, ANQGSEA. V was trimmed by 4 bases and J by 5 bases, leaving 14 bases between them. The CDR3 is 13 amino acids. The CDR3: CSVAQGLGETQYF. CDR3 sequence (DNA): TGCAGCGTTGCCCAGGGGCTAGGCGAGACCCAGTACTTC. The full variable domain, rest sourced from reference TRBV29-1 and TRBJ2-5, is SAVISQKPSRDICQRGTSLTIQCQVDSQVTMMFWYRQQPGQSLTLIATANQGSEATYESGFVIDKFPISRPNLTFSTLTVSNMSPEDSSIYLCSVAQGLGETQYFGPGTRLLVL.

V is TRBV29-1 and J is TRBJ1-5; D uncertain. Trimming took off 6 bases at V and 2 bases at J, with 11 bases between the two ends. The germline V gene encodes CDR1 SQVTM and CDR2 ANQGSEA. The CDR3 length is 13 residues. The CDR3 bases are TGCAGCGTCGCAGAGGGTGGCAATCAGCCCCAGCATTTT. Translation: CSVAEGGNQPQHF.

The chain recombines TRBV5-4 with TRBJ2-2, with D perhaps being TRBD1 or TRBD2 (5 bases each). Looked up from germline, CDR1 is SGHNT and CDR2 is YYREEE (reference sequence). V lost 2 bases and J lost 4, with 12 bases in between. The CDR3 has 15 residues. CDR3 nucleotide sequence: TGTGCCAGCAGCTTCGGTGGGGGAACCACCGGGGAGCTGTTTTTT. As protein: CASSFGGGTTGELFF.

V usage is TRBV6-2 or TRBV6-3 and J usage is TRBJ2-7, with 9 nucleotides matching TRBD1. CDR3 length: 15 residues. The germline V gene encodes CDR1 MNHEY and CDR2 SVGEGT. Germline trimming cut 7 bases from V and 3 bases from J; bases unmatched to any gene: 10. CDR3 sequence reads: CASISPGTGNYEQYF. The CDR3 coding sequence is TGTGCCAGCATATCCCCCGGGACAGGGAACTACGAGCAGTACTTC.

V usage is TRBV27 and J usage is TRBJ1-5; D remains ambiguous. The CDR3 loop spans 14 amino acids. V lost 2 bases to trimming and J lost 8 bases, with 13 bases between them. The germline V gene has CDR1 MNHEY and CDR2 SMNVEV (reference sequence). CDR3 bases: TGTGCCAGCAGTTTAAATCGAGGCAGCGAGCCCCAGCATTTT. This gives the protein CASSLNRGSEPQHF.

The V and J genes are TRBV29-1 and TRBJ2-1, with a possible D match to TRBD1 (6 bases). Trimming shortened V by 6 bases and J by 2 bases, and 14 bases separated the two germline ends. Germline-derived CDR1 and CDR2 are SQVTM and ANQGSEA. This CDR3 comprises 14 residues. CDR3 loop: CSVTPGQPYNEQFF. CDR3 nucleotides: TGCAGCGTCACCCCCGGACAGCCCTACAATGAGCAGTTCTTC.

As DNA, the CDR3 is TGTGCCACCAGTGATTTGGAGGGTGCCCCAGATACGCAGTATTTT. It yields the protein CATSDLEGAPDTQYF. The gene calls are TRBV24-1 and TRBJ2-3; D perhaps matches TRBD2 (5 bases). The CDR3 runs to 15 residues. Trimming cost V 0 bases and J 4 bases, with 10 bases left between them. CDR1 is KGHDR and CDR2 is SFDVKD in the germline V gene.

The rearrangement links TRBV19 to TRBJ2-1, with a tentative D call TRBD1 (6 bases). CDR1 is LNHDA, CDR2 SQIVND, per germline (reference sequence). Trimming cost V 4 bases and J 0 bases, with 10 bases left between them. The CDR3 consists of 15 residues. CDR3 DNA: TGTGCCAGTAGTACACAGGGAAGCTCCTACAATGAGCAGTTCTTC. This translates into CASSTQGSSYNEQFF.

The rearrangement uses TRBV9 and TRBJ1-6; D gene ambiguous. This CDR3 contains 14 residues. V was trimmed by 0 bases and J by 7 bases, leaving 8 bases between them. Germline CDR1 SGDLS, CDR2 YYNGEE. The DNA for the CDR3 is TGTGCCAGCAGCGTAGAGGGTAACAATTCACCCCTCCACTTT. Its translation is CASSVEGNNSPLHF.

The gene calls are TRBV12-3 or TRBV12-4 and TRBJ2-2; no clear D. V was clipped by 5 bases and J by 2 bases, with 9 bases between them. The CDR3 consists of 14 residues. DNA of the CDR3: TGTGCCAGCAGTACCTTGGGCAACACCGGGGAGCTGTTTTTT. It translates to CASSTLGNTGELFF.

V usage is TRBV27 and J usage is TRBJ2-7; D is unresolved. The CDR3 has 17 amino acids. V was cut by 3 bases and J by 0 bases, with 18 bases left in between. Germline assignment: CDR1 MNHEY and CDR2 SMNVEV (reference sequence). CDR3 protein: CASSLRPLDGSSYEQYF. The DNA of the CDR3 is TGTGCCAGCAGTTTGCGTCCCCTGGACGGCTCCTCCTACGAGCAGTACTTC.

This clonotype was recorded only once. V usage is TRBV7-2 and J usage is TRBJ2-7, with 8 bases fitting TRBD1. Germline V CDR1 and CDR2: SGHTA, FQGNSA. The V segment lost 5 bases and the J segment 2 bases; nucleotides outside the gene matches: 8. The length of the CDR3 is 15 residues. CDR3 nucleotide sequence: TGTGCCAGCAGCGCAGGGACAGGAAGACCCTACGAGCAGTACTTC. Amino acid sequence: CASSAGTGRPYEQYF.

The gene calls are TRBV2 and TRBJ2-2; 11 bases map to TRBD2. Germline values: CDR1 SNHLY, CDR2 FYNNEI. The CDR3 is 16 residues long. V shed 6 bases and J 3 bases; nucleotides not matched to a gene: 6. CDR3 protein: CASRPLAGGYTGELFF. The CDR3 DNA reads TGTGCCAGCAGGCCCCTAGCGGGGGGTTACACCGGGGAGCTGTTTTTT.

The rearrangement links TRBV29-1 to TRBJ2-1; 11 positions agree with TRBD2. The CDR3 contains 13 residues. The trim removed 5 bases at V and 7 bases at J, leaving 4 bases unmatched. The germline V gene has CDR1 SQVTM and CDR2 ANQGSEA. CDR3 DNA: TGCAGCGTTCGTAGCGGGGGGGTAAATGAGCAGTTCTTC. This codes for CSVRSGGVNEQFF.